The rows below give T cell receptor beta chains drawn from one sample of a study of blood T cell repertoires in COVID-19. This table comes from immunoSEQ multiplex PCR, and its TCRdb copy is limited to in-frame clones, with some not included. The data show 250,000 to 350,000 clones, roughly 90% seen once. What was sequenced was peripheral blood. The receptors shown here come from a man aged 18 to 30 with active or convalescent COVID-19. Each CDR3 is given with its conserved first and last residue. Fields, in order: clone size, V gene, J gene, D gene, CDR3 DNA, CDR3 protein. The D gene is left open where the match is weak. Size values are once, few and many counts, or a class for expanded clones, and some rows have none.

clone_size: .; v_call: TRBV5-1; j_call: TRBJ2-7; d_call: .; cdr3_nt: TGCGCCAGCAGCTTGGTTGGGGCAAACTACGAGCAGTACTTC; cdr3_aa: CASSLVGANYEQYF
clone_size: .; v_call: TRBV7-6; j_call: TRBJ2-3; d_call: TRBD2; cdr3_nt: TGTGCCAGCAGCTTAGAGTCGGGGGTTAGCGGGGTTCAAGATACGCAGTATTTT; cdr3_aa: CASSLESGVSGVQDTQYF
clone_size: few; v_call: TRBV19; j_call: TRBJ1-1; d_call: TRBD1; cdr3_nt: TGTGCCAGTAGTCCACGACAGGGAGGAACTGAAGCTTTCTTT; cdr3_aa: CASSPRQGGTEAFF
clone_size: .; v_call: TRBV10-3; j_call: TRBJ1-4; d_call: .; cdr3_nt: TGTGCCATCAGAGACAGTTTGGGGGAAAAACTGTTTTTT; cdr3_aa: CAIRDSLGEKLFF
clone_size: .; v_call: TRBV5-4; j_call: TRBJ1-4; d_call: TRBD1; cdr3_nt: TGTGCCAGCAGCTTAGCAGGGGGCATGAGCTCTAATGAAAAACTGTTTTTT; cdr3_aa: CASSLAGGMSSNEKLFF
clone_size: .; v_call: TRBV5-1; j_call: TRBJ2-3; d_call: TRBD2; cdr3_nt: TGCGCCAGCAGCTTGGTTCTAGCGGGGGGGTACACAGATACGCAGTATTTT; cdr3_aa: CASSLVLAGGYTDTQYF
clone_size: .; v_call: TRBV6-5; j_call: TRBJ2-1; d_call: .; cdr3_nt: TGTGCCAGCAGCCGTGACAGCAATGAGCAGTTCTTC; cdr3_aa: CASSRDSNEQFF
clone_size: .; v_call: TRBV7-6; j_call: TRBJ2-5; d_call: TRBD2; cdr3_nt: TGTGCCAGCAGGCTCCTAGCGGGGGGGCAAGAGACCCAGTACTTC; cdr3_aa: CASRLLAGGQETQYF
clone_size: .; v_call: TRBV2; j_call: TRBJ1-6; d_call: .; cdr3_nt: TGTGCCAGCAGTGAAGAGGGGGGGAGGGGATATAATTCACCCCTCCACTTT; cdr3_aa: CASSEEGGRGYNSPLHF
clone_size: .; v_call: TRBV13; j_call: TRBJ2-1; d_call: TRBD2; cdr3_nt: TGTGCCAGCAGCCCCTCTAGCGGGAAGTCTAATGAGCAGTTCTTC; cdr3_aa: CASSPSSGKSNEQFF
clone_size: once; v_call: TRBV3-1/TRBV3-2; j_call: TRBJ2-5; d_call: .; cdr3_nt: TGTGCCAGCAGCCCGGGCACCAGGGGGGACGAGACCCAGTACTTC; cdr3_aa: CASSPGTRGDETQYF
clone_size: .; v_call: TRBV7-6; j_call: TRBJ2-7; d_call: TRBD1; cdr3_nt: TGTGCCAGCAGCTCCGGCGACAGGGGGATCTACGAGCAGTACTTC; cdr3_aa: CASSSGDRGIYEQYF
clone_size: .; v_call: TRBV6-2/TRBV6-3; j_call: TRBJ2-7; d_call: TRBD2; cdr3_nt: TGTGCCAGCAGTTACTCCCCGGGGGGGAGGGACGAGCAGTACTTC; cdr3_aa: CASSYSPGGRDEQYF
clone_size: .; v_call: TRBV15; j_call: TRBJ2-1; d_call: TRBD2; cdr3_nt: TGTGCCACCAGCAGGGGACTAGCGGGACGTTACAATGAGCAGTTCTTC; cdr3_aa: CATSRGLAGRYNEQFF
clone_size: few; v_call: TRBV6-4; j_call: TRBJ1-5; d_call: .; cdr3_nt: TGTGCCAGCAGTCTTGGGACACACCAGGGATTCGGCAATCAGCCCCAGCATTTT; cdr3_aa: CASSLGTHQGFGNQPQHF
clone_size: .; v_call: TRBV3-1/TRBV3-2; j_call: TRBJ2-1; d_call: TRBD2; cdr3_nt: TGTGCCAGCAGCCAAGACCCCCGGACTAGCGGGTGGGATGAGCAGTTCTTC; cdr3_aa: CASSQDPRTSGWDEQFF
clone_size: .; v_call: TRBV7-9; j_call: TRBJ2-2; d_call: TRBD2; cdr3_nt: TGTGCCAGCAGCCGTCGGGGGGAGGACACCGGGGAGCTGTTTTTT; cdr3_aa: CASSRRGEDTGELFF
clone_size: few; v_call: TRBV5-4; j_call: TRBJ1-2; d_call: .; cdr3_nt: TGTGCCAGCAGCGAGTACCGAGGTGGCGCATATGGCTACACCTTC; cdr3_aa: CASSEYRGGAYGYTF
clone_size: .; v_call: TRBV9; j_call: TRBJ2-2; d_call: .; cdr3_nt: TGTGCCAGCAGCGTAGTTGGCGGACTCCTCTTGGGGGGGGAGCTGTTTTTT; cdr3_aa: CASSVVGGLLLGGELFF
clone_size: few; v_call: TRBV6-1; j_call: TRBJ1-5; d_call: .; cdr3_nt: TGTGCCAGCAGTGAAGGGCAGGGCTATAGCAATCAGCCCCAGCATTTT; cdr3_aa: CASSEGQGYSNQPQHF
clone_size: .; v_call: TRBV14; j_call: TRBJ1-1; d_call: .; cdr3_nt: TGTGCCAGCAGCCAAAGACAAACGAACACTGAAGCTTTCTTT; cdr3_aa: CASSQRQTNTEAFF
clone_size: once; v_call: TRBV11-2; j_call: TRBJ2-7; d_call: .; cdr3_nt: TGTGCCAGCAGCTCACAGGGTACCCCCGCCTACGAGCAGTACTTC; cdr3_aa: CASSSQGTPAYEQYF
clone_size: .; v_call: TRBV5-8; j_call: TRBJ1-4; d_call: TRBD1; cdr3_nt: TGTGCCTCCACCCCCCCAGGGGGCAAAACTAATGAAAAACTGTTTTTT; cdr3_aa: CASTPPGGKTNEKLFF
clone_size: once; v_call: TRBV14; j_call: TRBJ2-3; d_call: .; cdr3_nt: TGTGCCAGCAGCCAAGGGACAGCGTCAGATACGCAGTATTTT; cdr3_aa: CASSQGTASDTQYF
clone_size: few; v_call: TRBV4-1; j_call: TRBJ2-2; d_call: TRBD2; cdr3_nt: TGCGCCAGCAGCCAAGAAAAGCGGGGGGACACCGGGGAGCTGTTTTTT; cdr3_aa: CASSQEKRGDTGELFF
clone_size: .; v_call: TRBV7-6; j_call: TRBJ2-5; d_call: TRBD1; cdr3_nt: TGTGCCAGCGGCAGGGGGCATGAGACCCAGTACTTC; cdr3_aa: CASGRGHETQYF
clone_size: .; v_call: TRBV28; j_call: TRBJ2-7; d_call: TRBD2; cdr3_nt: TGTGCCAGCAAGACCGGGACTAGCGTCCGCTCCTACGAGCAGTACTTC; cdr3_aa: CASKTGTSVRSYEQYF
clone_size: .; v_call: TRBV2; j_call: TRBJ1-4; d_call: .; cdr3_nt: TGTGCCAGCACAATGAGGGGACTGCAAAATGAAAAACTGTTTTTT; cdr3_aa: CASTMRGLQNEKLFF
clone_size: .; v_call: TRBV7-6; j_call: TRBJ2-7; d_call: TRBD2; cdr3_nt: TGTGCCAGCAGCTTAGTTGCGTCTAGCGGGAGTTACGAGCAGTACTTC; cdr3_aa: CASSLVASSGSYEQYF
clone_size: .; v_call: TRBV6-5; j_call: TRBJ1-3; d_call: TRBD1; cdr3_nt: TGTGCCAGCAATAACAGGGGGGACGGAAACACCATATATTTT; cdr3_aa: CASNNRGDGNTIYF
clone_size: .; v_call: TRBV18; j_call: TRBJ2-2; d_call: TRBD2; cdr3_nt: TGTGCCAGCTCACCACTCCAACTTCTGCTAGCGGGGGACTTTACCGGGGAGCTGTTTTTT; cdr3_aa: CASSPLQLLLAGDFTGELFF